Listed below are T cell receptor beta chains from one sample, sequenced in a study of shared clonotypes between healthy human individuals. Only in-frame clones appear in the TCRdb table, and some are missing; sequencing was by immunoSEQ multiplex PCR. The data show 2 million to 2.5 million clones, about 94% seen once. The material sequenced was naive CD4+ T cells sorted from blood. The receptors come from a man between 18 and 35 years old in good health. The CDR3 runs from the conserved cysteine through the conserved F or W. D genes are given only for firm matches. Some rows mark clone size as missing; the rest say once, few, many or name a class of expanded clone.

CDR3aa	CDR3nt	d_gene	abundance	v_gene	j_gene
CASSTGDRGHGYTF	TGTGCCAGCAGTACGGGGGACAGGGGACATGGCTACACCTTC	TRBD1	NA	TRBV28	TRBJ1-2
CASSPYLNYEQYF	TGTGCCAGCAGCCCTTACCTTAACTACGAGCAGTACTTC	NA	NA	TRBV7-3	TRBJ2-7
CASSFSRDRYNEQFF	TGTGCCAGCAGCTTTTCCCGGGACCGGTACAATGAGCAGTTCTTC	NA	NA	TRBV7-3	TRBJ2-1
CASSVGSAGALGANVLTF	TGTGCCAGCAGCGTAGGATCAGCGGGGGCACTTGGGGCCAACGTCCTGACTTTC	TRBD2	NA	TRBV9	TRBJ2-6
CASSFPTAGNTEAFF	TGTGCCAGCAGTTTTCCGACCGCGGGGAACACTGAAGCTTTCTTT	NA	NA	TRBV6-6	TRBJ1-1
CASPGQGVPNYGYTF	TGTGCCAGCCCGGGACAGGGGGTACCTAACTATGGCTACACCTTC	TRBD1	NA	TRBV18	TRBJ1-2
CASSQDWPHREADTQYF	TGCGCCAGCAGCCAAGATTGGCCGCACAGGGAGGCAGATACGCAGTATTTT	NA	NA	TRBV4-1	TRBJ2-3
CASSSDSAYNEQFF	TGTGCCAGCAGCTCGGACTCAGCCTACAATGAGCAGTTCTTC	NA	NA	TRBV11-2	TRBJ2-1
CAWSGGGQGHYGYTF	TGTGCCTGGAGTGGGGGGGGACAGGGACACTATGGCTACACCTTC	TRBD1	NA	TRBV30	TRBJ1-2
CASSQQETNYGYTF	TGCGCCAGCAGCCAGCAGGAAACCAACTATGGCTACACCTTC	NA	NA	TRBV4-1	TRBJ1-2
CASSYREDYEQYF	TGTGCCAGCAGTTATCGGGAAGACTACGAGCAGTACTTC	NA	NA	TRBV6-6	TRBJ2-7
CASSSMRDRVYEQYF	TGTGCCAGCTCAAGTATGCGGGACAGGGTTTACGAGCAGTACTTC	TRBD1	NA	TRBV7-9	TRBJ2-7
CATSRADSNQPQHF	TGTGCCACCAGCAGAGCCGATAGCAATCAGCCCCAGCATTTT	NA	NA	TRBV15	TRBJ1-5
CASSSPGEAFF	TGTGCCAGCAGTTCCCCCGGGGAAGCTTTCTTT	NA	NA	TRBV25-1	TRBJ1-1
CASSLVVQNSNQPQHF	TGCGCCAGCAGCTTGGTGGTACAGAATAGCAATCAGCCCCAGCATTTT	NA	NA	TRBV5-1	TRBJ1-5
CASSLTVAATNEKLFF	TGCGCCAGCAGCTTGACAGTCGCCGCAACTAATGAAAAACTGTTTTTT	NA	NA	TRBV5-1	TRBJ1-4
CASSQHKWDRADFYGYTF	TGTGCCAGCAGTCAACATAAATGGGACAGGGCGGATTTCTATGGCTACACCTTC	TRBD1	NA	TRBV28	TRBJ1-2
CASSKTRTYEQYF	TGTGCCAGCAGCAAAACTAGAACCTACGAGCAGTACTTC	NA	NA	TRBV21-1	TRBJ2-7
CASSPFSGELFF	TGCGCCAGCAGCCCATTCTCCGGGGAGCTGTTTTTT	NA	NA	TRBV5-1	TRBJ2-2
CASSYGGQGSREQYF	TGTGCCAGCAGTTACGGGGGGCAGGGAAGTCGCGAGCAGTACTTC	NA	NA	TRBV6-6	TRBJ2-7
CASSPGPRIDGELFF	TGTGCCAGCTCACCAGGCCCCAGGATTGACGGGGAGCTGTTTTTT	NA	NA	TRBV18	TRBJ2-2
CASSPGGQGGRGEQYF	TGTGCCAGCTCTCCAGGAGGACAGGGTGGAAGAGGCGAGCAGTACTTC	TRBD1	once	TRBV18	TRBJ2-7
CASSLGTSDEQYF	TGTGCCAGCAGCTTAGGGACAAGCGACGAGCAGTACTTC	NA	NA	TRBV11-2	TRBJ2-7
CASSLSRGDSPLHF	TGTGCCAGCAGCCTCAGCCGGGGGGATTCACCCCTCCACTTT	NA	once	TRBV5-6	TRBJ1-6
CASSSDGGPNEKLFF	TGTGCCAGCAGCTCAGACGGCGGCCCTAATGAAAAACTGTTTTTT	NA	NA	TRBV11-2	TRBJ1-4
CASSLARTGVTYEQYF	TGCGCCAGCAGCTTGGCCAGGACAGGGGTTACCTACGAGCAGTACTTC	TRBD1	NA	TRBV5-1	TRBJ2-7
CASSEAVDRLAKNIQYF	TGTGCCAGCAGTGAAGCGGTGGACAGGTTAGCCAAAAACATTCAGTACTTC	TRBD1	once	TRBV6-1	TRBJ2-4
CASSGAGTGVRGNTIYF	TGTGCCAGCAGCGGGGCCGGGACGGGGGTGAGAGGAAACACCATATATTTT	NA	NA	TRBV5-8	TRBJ1-3
CASGRRDRSHGQYF	TGTGCCAGCGGCCGCCGGGACAGGTCCCACGGGCAGTACTTC	TRBD1	once	TRBV6-5	TRBJ2-7
CASSTGGRAYEQYF	TGTGCCAGCAGTACAGGGGGCCGAGCCTACGAGCAGTACTTC	TRBD1	NA	TRBV28	TRBJ2-7
CASSPQGETEAFF	TGTGCCAGCTCACCCCAGGGGGAGACTGAAGCTTTCTTT	TRBD1	NA	TRBV18	TRBJ1-1
CASSELDNENIQYF	TGTGCCAGCAGTGAATTGGACAATGAAAACATTCAGTACTTC	NA	once	TRBV25-1	TRBJ2-4
CASSFAGGHSYEQYF	TGTGCCAGCAGCTTCGCCGGGGGGCACTCCTACGAGCAGTACTTC	NA	NA	TRBV7-2	TRBJ2-7
CASSLNTDRAETQYF	TGTGCCAGCTCACTAAATACGGACAGGGCTGAGACCCAGTACTTC	TRBD1	NA	TRBV18	TRBJ2-5
CASRYRGNTGELFF	TGTGCCAGCAGGTACAGGGGGAACACCGGGGAGCTGTTTTTT	TRBD1	NA	TRBV2	TRBJ2-2
CASSRGRGRNTEAFF	TGTGCCAGCTCACGGGGCAGGGGACGGAACACTGAAGCTTTCTTT	NA	NA	TRBV18	TRBJ1-1
CASRSARGPFGYTF	TGTGCCAGCAGGTCGGCCCGGGGTCCTTTCGGCTACACCTTC	NA	NA	TRBV28	TRBJ1-2
CASLRDTRRGEKLFF	TGTGCCAGTCTCCGGGACACTAGGAGGGGTGAAAAACTGTTTTTT	NA	NA	TRBV21-1	TRBJ1-4
CASSSIHVGPQHF	TGTGCCAGCAGCTCCATCCACGTTGGGCCCCAGCATTTT	NA	NA	TRBV7-2	TRBJ1-5
CAIATSGTADTQYF	TGTGCCATCGCTACTAGCGGGACAGCAGATACGCAGTATTTT	TRBD2	NA	TRBV10-3	TRBJ2-3
CASKGGRGNTGELFF	TGTGCCAGCAAAGGCGGGAGGGGAAACACCGGGGAGCTGTTTTTT	TRBD2	NA	TRBV2	TRBJ2-2
CASSLTGPLNEQYF	TGTGCCAGCAGCTTGACAGGGCCATTGAACGAGCAGTACTTC	TRBD1	NA	TRBV7-9	TRBJ2-7
CAIMGAEKNEQFF	TGTGCCATCATGGGGGCGGAAAAAAATGAGCAGTTCTTC	NA	NA	TRBV10-3	TRBJ2-1
CASTNRTVNSYEQYF	TGTGCCAGCACCAATCGGACAGTTAATTCCTACGAGCAGTACTTC	NA	NA	TRBV7-9	TRBJ2-7
CASSLGGTGVSDEQFF	TGCGCCAGCAGCTTGGGTGGGACAGGGGTCTCCGATGAGCAGTTCTTC	TRBD1	NA	TRBV5-1	TRBJ2-1
CASSQEWASGRAGPDTQYF	TGCGCCAGCAGCCAAGAATGGGCTAGCGGGAGGGCCGGTCCAGATACGCAGTATTTT	TRBD2	NA	TRBV4-3	TRBJ2-3
CASSIGSIRTGGSYEQYF	TGTGCCAGCAGCATTGGTTCAATAAGGACAGGGGGCAGTTACGAGCAGTACTTC	TRBD1	once	TRBV5-4	TRBJ2-7
CASRETGPNTGELFF	TGTGCCAGCAGAGAGACAGGGCCGAACACCGGGGAGCTGTTTTTT	TRBD1	NA	TRBV2	TRBJ2-2
CASSLVNWSGELFF	TGCGCCAGCAGCTTGGTTAACTGGTCCGGGGAGCTGTTTTTT	NA	NA	TRBV5-1	TRBJ2-2
CASSTQETQYF	TGTGCCAGCTCAACACAAGAGACCCAGTACTTC	NA	NA	TRBV18	TRBJ2-5
CAISESSIYGYTF	TGTGCCATCAGTGAGTCTTCAATCTATGGCTACACCTTC	NA	NA	TRBV10-3	TRBJ1-2
CASSAGTGVNQPQHF	TGTGCCAGCAGTGCCGGGACAGGGGTAAATCAGCCCCAGCATTTT	TRBD1	NA	TRBV5-6	TRBJ1-5
CASRETGYLQEQYF	TGTGCCAGCAGGGAGACAGGGTACCTTCAGGAGCAGTACTTC	TRBD1	NA	TRBV25-1	TRBJ2-7
CASRDPGVNVGDGYTF	TGTGCCAGCAGAGACCCGGGGGTAAACGTTGGGGATGGCTACACCTTC	NA	NA	TRBV6-6	TRBJ1-2
CAISAPDGESYEQYF	TGTGCCATCAGTGCCCCGGACGGAGAGTCCTACGAGCAGTACTTC	NA	once	TRBV10-3	TRBJ2-7
CASSSRTANTEAFF	TGTGCCAGCAGTTCACGGACAGCGAACACTGAAGCTTTCTTT	NA	NA	TRBV6-6	TRBJ1-1
CASRAARGTSGGTLTSTDTQYF	TGTGCCAGCAGGGCAGCTAGAGGGACTAGCGGGGGGACTTTGACTAGCACAGATACGCAGTATTTT	TRBD2	NA	TRBV2	TRBJ2-3